This T cell receptor (beta chain) was documented in a study of blood T cell repertoires in COVID-19. The CDR3 runs 15 residues. Germline CDR1 and CDR2: SGHRS and YFSETQ. V was cut by 0 bases and J by 7 bases, with 17 bases left in between. Repertoires were generated with immunoSEQ multiplex PCR, while TCRdb's copy carries only in-frame clones and drops some. The table has around 29,000 clones, roughly 90% seen once. This clone was counted once. The clonotype originates from a human donor with active COVID-19. The donor label of this sample is uncertain. The source material was peripheral blood. The rearrangement joins TRBV5-1 to TRBJ2-7; TRBD1 might be the D (6 bases). This CDR3 reads CASSLDRVLISEQYF. CDR3 sequence (DNA): TGCGCCAGCAGCTTGGACAGGGTTTTAATATCGGAGCAGTACTTC. Full variable domain (outside the CDR3, taken from reference TRBV5-1 and TRBJ2-7): KAGVTQTPRYLIKTRGQQVTLSCSPISGHRSVSWYQQTPGQGLQFLFEYFSETQRNKGNFPGRFSGRQFSNSRSEMNVSTLELGDSALYLCASSLDRVLISEQYFGPGTRLTVT.